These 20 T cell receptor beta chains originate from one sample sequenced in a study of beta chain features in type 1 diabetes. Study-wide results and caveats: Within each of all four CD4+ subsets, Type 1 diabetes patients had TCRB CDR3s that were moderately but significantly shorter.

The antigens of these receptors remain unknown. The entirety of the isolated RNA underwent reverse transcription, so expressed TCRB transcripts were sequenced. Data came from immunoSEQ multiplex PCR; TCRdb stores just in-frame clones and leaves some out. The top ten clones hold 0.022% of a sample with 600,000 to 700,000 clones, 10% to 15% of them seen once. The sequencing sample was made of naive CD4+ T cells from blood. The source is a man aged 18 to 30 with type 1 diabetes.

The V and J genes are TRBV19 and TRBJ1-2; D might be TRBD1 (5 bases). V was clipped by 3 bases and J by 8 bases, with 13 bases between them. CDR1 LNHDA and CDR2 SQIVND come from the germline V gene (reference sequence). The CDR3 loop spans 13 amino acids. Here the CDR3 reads CASSIEGVTGYTF. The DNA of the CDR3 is TGTGCCAGTAGTATCGAAGGGGTAACCGGCTACACCTTC.

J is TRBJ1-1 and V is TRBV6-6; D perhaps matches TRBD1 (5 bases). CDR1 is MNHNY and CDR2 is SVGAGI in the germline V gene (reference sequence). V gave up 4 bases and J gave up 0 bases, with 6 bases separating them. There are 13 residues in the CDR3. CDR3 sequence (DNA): TGTGCCAGCAGTTTGGGGGTGAACACTGAAGCTTTCTTT. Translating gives CASSLGVNTEAFF.

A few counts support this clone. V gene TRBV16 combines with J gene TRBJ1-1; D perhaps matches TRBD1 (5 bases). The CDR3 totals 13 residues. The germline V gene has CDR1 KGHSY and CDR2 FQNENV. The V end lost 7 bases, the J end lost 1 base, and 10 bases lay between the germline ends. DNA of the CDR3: TGTGCCAGCACCTTACAGGAGAACACTGAAGCTTTCTTT. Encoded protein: CASTLQENTEAFF.

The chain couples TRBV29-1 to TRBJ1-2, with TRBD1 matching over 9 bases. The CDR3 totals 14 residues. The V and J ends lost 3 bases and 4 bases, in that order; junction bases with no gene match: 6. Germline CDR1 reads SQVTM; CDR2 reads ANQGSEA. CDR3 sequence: CSVDRGQGRYGYTF. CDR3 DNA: TGCAGCGTTGATAGGGGACAGGGCCGCTATGGCTACACCTTC.

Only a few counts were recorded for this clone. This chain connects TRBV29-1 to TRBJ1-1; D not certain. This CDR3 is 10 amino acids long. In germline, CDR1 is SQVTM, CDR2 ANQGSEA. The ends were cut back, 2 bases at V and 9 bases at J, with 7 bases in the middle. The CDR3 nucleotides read TGCAGCGTTGAACAGAGCCAAGCTTTCTTT. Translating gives CSVEQSQAFF.

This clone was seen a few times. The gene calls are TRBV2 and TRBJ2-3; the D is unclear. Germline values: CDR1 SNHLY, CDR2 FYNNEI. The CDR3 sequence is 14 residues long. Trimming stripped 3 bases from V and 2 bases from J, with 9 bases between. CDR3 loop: CASSDVLLTDTQYF. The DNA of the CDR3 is TGTGCCAGCAGTGATGTTTTACTCACAGATACGCAGTATTTT.

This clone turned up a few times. This CDR3 is CASSWDTLNTGELFF. The DNA for the CDR3 is TGTGCCAGCAGCTGGGACACCCTGAACACCGGGGAGCTGTTTTTT. This rearrangement joins TRBV2 to TRBJ2-2, with D tentatively TRBD1 (6 bases). Germline V gene lookup returns CDR1 SNHLY and CDR2 FYNNEI. Trimming took off 6 bases at V and 1 base at J, with 12 bases between the two ends. The CDR3 runs 15 residues.

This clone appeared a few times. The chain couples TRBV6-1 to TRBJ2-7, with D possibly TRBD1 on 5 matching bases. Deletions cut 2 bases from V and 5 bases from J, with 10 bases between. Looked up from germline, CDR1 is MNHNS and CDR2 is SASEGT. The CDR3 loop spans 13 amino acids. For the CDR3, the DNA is TGTGCCAGCAGTGAAAGGTGGGGCCACGAGCAGTACTTC. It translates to CASSERWGHEQYF.

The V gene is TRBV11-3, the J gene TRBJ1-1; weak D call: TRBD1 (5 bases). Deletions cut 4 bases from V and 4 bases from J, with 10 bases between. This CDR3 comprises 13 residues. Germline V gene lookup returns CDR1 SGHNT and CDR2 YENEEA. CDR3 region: CASSSAGGTEAFF. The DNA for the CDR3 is TGTGCCAGCAGCTCCGCGGGGGGCACTGAAGCTTTCTTT.

In DNA form, the CDR3 reads TGTGCCACCAGCAGTGGACAGGGCGACTATGGCTACACCTTC. It codes for CATSSGQGDYGYTF. The rearrangement uses TRBV15 and TRBJ1-2; 8 nucleotides agree with TRBD1. This CDR3 comprises 14 residues. Germline CDR1 reads LNHNV; CDR2 reads YYDKDF (reference sequence). J was trimmed by 3 bases and V by 3 bases; bases with no gene match: 3.

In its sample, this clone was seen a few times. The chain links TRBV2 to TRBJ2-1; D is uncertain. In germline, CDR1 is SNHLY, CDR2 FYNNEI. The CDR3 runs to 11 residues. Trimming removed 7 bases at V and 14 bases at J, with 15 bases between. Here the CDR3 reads CASKSVHSEFF. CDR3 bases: TGTGCCAGCAAATCAGTTCACAGCGAGTTCTTC.

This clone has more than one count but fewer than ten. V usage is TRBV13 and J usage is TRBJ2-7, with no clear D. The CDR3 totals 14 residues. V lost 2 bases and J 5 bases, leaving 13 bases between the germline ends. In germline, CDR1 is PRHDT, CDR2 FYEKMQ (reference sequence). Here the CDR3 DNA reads TGTGCCAGCAGCTTAAAGGCGGATGTCCACGAGCAGTACTTC. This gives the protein CASSLKADVHEQYF.

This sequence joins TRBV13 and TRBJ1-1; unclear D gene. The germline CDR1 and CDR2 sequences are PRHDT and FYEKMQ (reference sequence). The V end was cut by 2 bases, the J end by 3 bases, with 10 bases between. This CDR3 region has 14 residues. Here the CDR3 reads CASSLWGRDTEAFF. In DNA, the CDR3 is TGTGCCAGCAGCTTATGGGGTCGGGACACTGAAGCTTTCTTT.

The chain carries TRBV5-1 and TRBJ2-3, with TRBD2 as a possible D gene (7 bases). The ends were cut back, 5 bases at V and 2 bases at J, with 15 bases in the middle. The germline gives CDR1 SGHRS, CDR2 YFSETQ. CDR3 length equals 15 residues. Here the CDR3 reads CASRVAGASTDTQYF. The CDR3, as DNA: TGCGCCAGCAGGGTTGCGGGGGCCTCCACAGATACGCAGTATTTT.

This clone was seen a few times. The CDR3 region has the DNA TGTGCCAGCAGCCCTTCCCCCGACAGGGGGGACGGCTACACCTTC. Translating it yields CASSPSPDRGDGYTF. The gene calls are TRBV4-2 and TRBJ1-2; 9 bases align to TRBD1. Looked up from germline, CDR1 is LGHNA and CDR2 is YNFKEQ. This CDR3 has 15 amino acids. The V gene end was trimmed by 4 bases and the J gene end by 8 bases; junction bases not matched to a gene: 11.

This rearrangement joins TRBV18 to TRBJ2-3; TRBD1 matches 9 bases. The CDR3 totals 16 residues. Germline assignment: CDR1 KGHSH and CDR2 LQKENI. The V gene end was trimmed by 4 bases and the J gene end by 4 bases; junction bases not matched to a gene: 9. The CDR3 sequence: CASSQTGQGSADTQYF. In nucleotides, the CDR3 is TGTGCCAGCTCACAGACGGGACAGGGCAGCGCAGATACGCAGTATTTT.

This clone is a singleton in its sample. The CDR3 nucleotides are TGTGCCAGCAGTGAATTTGCAGGTGGCAAGTCCGGGGAGCTGTTTTTT. The encoded protein is CASSEFAGGKSGELFF. The rearrangement links TRBV25-1 to TRBJ2-2; D is unresolved. Germline-derived CDR1 and CDR2 are MGHDK and SYGVNS. CDR3 length: 16 amino acids. Between the trimmed V and J ends, which lost 1 base and 6 bases, there was a span of 15 bases.

For the CDR3, the DNA is TGTGCCAGCTCACTCAAGTCCGGGACAGACAATCAGCCCCAGCATTTT. Translation: CASSLKSGTDNQPQHF. The chain carries TRBV18 and TRBJ1-5, with TRBD1 matching over 7 bases. The CDR3 sequence is 16 residues long. Germline assignment: CDR1 KGHSH and CDR2 LQKENI. J was trimmed by 3 bases and V by 4 bases; bases with no gene match: 9.

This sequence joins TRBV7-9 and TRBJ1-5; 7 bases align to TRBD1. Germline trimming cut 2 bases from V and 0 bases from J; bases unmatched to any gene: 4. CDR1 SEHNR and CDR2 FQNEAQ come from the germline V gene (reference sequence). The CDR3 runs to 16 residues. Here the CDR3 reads CASSLTGTDSNQPQHF. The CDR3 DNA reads TGTGCCAGCAGCTTAACCGGGACAGATAGCAATCAGCCCCAGCATTTT.

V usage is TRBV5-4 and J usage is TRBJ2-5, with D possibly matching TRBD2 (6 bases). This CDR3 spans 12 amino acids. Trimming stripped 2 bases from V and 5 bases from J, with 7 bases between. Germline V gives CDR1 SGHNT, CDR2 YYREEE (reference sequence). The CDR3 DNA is TGTGCCAGCAGCTTAAGCGGGGAGACCCAGTACTTC. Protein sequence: CASSLSGETQYF.